Each of the 20 T cell receptor beta chains below was sequenced from the same sample in a study of T cell responses to AZD1222 COVID-19 vaccine. Some clones are missing from TCRdb's copy, which holds only in-frame ones; the method was immunoSEQ multiplex PCR. The sample holds 100,000 or so clones, around 85% seen once. Here the sequenced sample was peripheral blood, taken on day 0 of AZD1222 vaccination. The receptors derive from an adult in good health.

The V gene is TRBV29-1, the J gene TRBJ2-1; no firm D call. Trimming took off 1 base at V and 1 base at J, with 8 bases between the two ends. CDR3 length equals 14 residues. Germline loops: CDR1 SQVTM, CDR2 ANQGSEA. The CDR3 region is CSVEGGWSYNEQFF. CDR3 bases: TGCAGCGTTGAAGGTGGATGGTCCTACAATGAGCAGTTCTTC.

The chain joins TRBV10-3 to TRBJ2-7; tentatively, D is TRBD1 (5 bases). Per the germline V gene, CDR1 is ENHRY and CDR2 is SYGVKD. CDR3 length: 16 amino acids. V lost 10 bases and J 2 bases, leaving 24 bases between the germline ends. The CDR3 nucleotides read TGTGCCACCCTACCCGTCGACAGACCAAACACCTACGAGCAGTACTTC. Translation: CATLPVDRPNTYEQYF.

The chain employs TRBV15 and TRBJ1-2; D perhaps matches TRBD1 (5 bases). With 5 bases removed from V and 4 bases from J, the gap between germline ends came to 11 bases. Per the germline V gene, CDR1 is LNHNV and CDR2 is YYDKDF (reference sequence). The CDR3 extends over 13 amino acids. In DNA, the CDR3 is TGTGCCACCAGCCGGTTGGGGACCTATGGCTACACCTTC. Its translation: CATSRLGTYGYTF.

The chain recombines TRBV5-4 with TRBJ2-2, with D unclear. The germline CDR1 and CDR2 sequences are SGHNT and YYREEE (reference sequence). The CDR3 consists of 12 residues. Trimming left V 1 base short and J 7 bases short, with 5 bases between. The CDR3 spells CASSLWIGELFF. CDR3 nucleotide sequence: TGTGCCAGCAGCTTGTGGATCGGGGAGCTGTTTTTT.

The CDR3 region is CASSHKAGLGTDTQYF. In DNA, the CDR3 is TGTGCCAGCAGCCACAAAGCGGGGTTGGGAACAGATACGCAGTATTTT. J is TRBJ2-3 and V is TRBV5-8; 7 bases match TRBD2. The trim removed 4 bases at V and 3 bases at J, leaving 11 bases unmatched. Looked up from germline, CDR1 is SGHTS and CDR2 is YDEGEE. This CDR3 spans 16 amino acids.

The V and J genes are TRBV6-6 and TRBJ2-5; 7 bases are shared with TRBD1. The V and J ends lost 5 bases and 2 bases, in that order; junction bases with no gene match: 8. The CDR3 totals 15 residues. The germline CDR1 and CDR2 sequences are MNHNY and SVGAGI (reference sequence). Here the CDR3 reads CASSHPGTAQETQYF. CDR3 coding DNA: TGTGCCAGCAGTCACCCTGGGACAGCGCAAGAGACCCAGTACTTC.

The genes are TRBV21-1 and TRBJ1-6; the table calls TRBD1, which could not be checked here. TRBV21-1 is reported as a pseudogene. The CDR3 covers 17 residues. DNA for the CDR3: TGTGCCAGCAGCAAAGTGAAGGTCAGGGGGGATAATTCACCCCTCCACTTT. Its translation is CASSKVKVRGDNSPLHF.

This chain connects TRBV12-5 to TRBJ2-3, with 12 bases aligning to TRBD2. V gave up 5 bases and J gave up 1 base; unmatched junction bases: 4. In germline, CDR1 is LGHNT, CDR2 FRNRAP. This CDR3 comprises 16 residues. CDR3 DNA sequence: TGTGCTAGTGGTCTCCGGACTAGCGGGGGCACAGATACGCAGTATTTT. Its translation: CASGLRTSGGTDTQYF.

As for this clone: This same CDR3 is encoded by further DNA sequences in the sample. V is TRBV6-4 and J is TRBJ2-1; D tentatively reads TRBD1 or TRBD2 (5 bases each). The length of the CDR3 is 13 residues. V lost 6 bases to trimming and J lost 2 bases, with 8 bases between them. The germline CDR1 and CDR2 sequences are MRHNA and SNTAGT. The CDR3 spells CASSPGPYNEQFF. CDR3 in DNA: TGTGCCAGCAGCCCGGGACCCTACAATGAGCAGTTCTTC.

J is TRBJ2-1 and V is TRBV7-9, with D tentatively TRBD2 (6 bases). The length of the CDR3 is 15 residues. Germline CDR1 is SEHNR and CDR2 is FQNEAQ (reference sequence). Between the trimmed V and J ends, which lost 5 bases and 1 base, there was a span of 12 bases. The CDR3 nucleotides read TGTGCCAGCAGCAAAGGCGGGGAGTCCTACAATGAGCAGTTCTTC. Translated: CASSKGGESYNEQFF.

This clone appeared a few times. The chain uses TRBV3-1 (or the pseudogene TRBV3-2) and TRBJ2-5; the D gene is possibly TRBD2 (5 bases). This CDR3 has 12 residues. Germline CDR1 is LGHDT and CDR2 is YNNKEL (reference sequence). The V end lost 0 bases, the J end lost 9 bases, and 8 bases lay between the germline ends. The CDR3 here is CASSQEVRAQYF. The CDR3 DNA follows: TGTGCCAGCAGCCAAGAGGTGAGGGCCCAGTACTTC.

The rearrangement uses TRBV4-3 and TRBJ1-2, with D tentatively TRBD1 (6 bases). CDR1 is LGHNA and CDR2 is YSLEER in the germline V gene. The CDR3 is 13 residues long. Trimming shortened V by 0 bases and J by 4 bases, and 6 bases separated the two germline ends. This CDR3 is CASSQEGGYGYTF. The CDR3 DNA follows: TGCGCCAGCAGCCAAGAAGGGGGCTATGGCTACACCTTC.

This chain links TRBV5-8 with TRBJ1-1, with a weak D call TRBD1 (6 bases). This CDR3 contains 16 residues. Trimming cost V 0 bases and J 4 bases, with 16 bases left between them. Germline assignment: CDR1 SGHTS and CDR2 YDEGEE. CDR3 residues: CASSLEGGGAGTEAFF. Here the CDR3 DNA reads TGTGCCAGCAGCTTGGAGGGTGGGGGCGCGGGCACTGAAGCTTTCTTT.

This chain connects TRBV6-5 to TRBJ1-5; weak D call: TRBD1 (5 bases). V was pared by 4 bases and J by 7 bases, with 14 bases between. Germline V lookup: CDR1 MNHEY, CDR2 SVGAGI. The CDR3 sequence is 14 residues long. The CDR3: CASSLSRDSQPQHF. Written as DNA, the CDR3 is TGTGCCAGCAGTTTGTCCCGGGACTCACAGCCCCAGCATTTT.

J is TRBJ1-6 and V is TRBV5-1, with a tentative D call TRBD1 (5 bases). Trimming took off 0 bases at V and 10 bases at J, with 11 bases between the two ends. This CDR3 is 14 amino acids long. CDR1 is SGHRS, CDR2 YFSETQ, per germline. The CDR3 protein is CASSLGAGQSPLHF. As DNA, the CDR3 is TGCGCCAGCAGCTTGGGGGCAGGACAATCACCCCTCCACTTT.

The rearrangement joins TRBV5-4 to TRBJ1-2, with D unresolved. Germline V lookup: CDR1 SGHNT, CDR2 YYREEE (reference sequence). The CDR3 loop spans 15 amino acids. The V and J ends lost 1 base and 4 bases respectively, with 14 bases between them. Written as DNA, the CDR3 is TGTGCCAGCAGCTTGTTGAGGGCGTCGTCCTATGGCTACACCTTC. Translation: CASSLLRASSYGYTF.

J is TRBJ1-1 and V is TRBV25-1; D unresolved. The V gene lost 6 bases and the J gene lost 5 bases, with 10 bases spanning the gap. CDR1 and CDR2 from the germline V gene are MGHDK and SYGVNS. The CDR3 runs 12 residues. CDR3: CASSRVGTEAFF. CDR3 bases: TGTGCCAGCAGCCGGGTAGGGACTGAAGCTTTCTTT.

The chain recombines TRBV6-4 with TRBJ2-3, with 9 bases that match TRBD2. Trimming removed 4 bases from V and 4 bases from J; junction bases left unmatched: 3. The CDR3 contains 14 residues. The germline CDR1 and CDR2 sequences are MRHNA and SNTAGT. This chain's CDR3 is CASSASGESDTQYF. Here the CDR3 DNA reads TGTGCCAGCAGTGCTAGCGGGGAGTCAGATACGCAGTATTTT.

The chain links TRBV25-1 to TRBJ1-1; maybe TRBD1 (6 bases). CDR3 length: 15 amino acids. From germline, CDR1 is MGHDK and CDR2 SYGVNS. Deletions cut 6 bases from V and 0 bases from J, with 14 bases between. The CDR3 spells CASSRPGTLNTEAFF. The CDR3 DNA sequence: TGTGCCAGCAGCCGGCCCGGGACACTGAACACTGAAGCTTTCTTT.

Only one count was recorded for this clone. This sequence joins TRBV11-3 and TRBJ2-1; no firm D call. The germline CDR1 and CDR2 sequences are SGHNT and YENEEA. The CDR3 totals 14 residues. V lost 0 bases, J lost 4 bases, and 7 bases lay in between. DNA of the CDR3: TGTGCCAGCAGCTTAGATGGTAAATACAATGAGCAGTTCTTC. Translation gives CASSLDGKYNEQFF.